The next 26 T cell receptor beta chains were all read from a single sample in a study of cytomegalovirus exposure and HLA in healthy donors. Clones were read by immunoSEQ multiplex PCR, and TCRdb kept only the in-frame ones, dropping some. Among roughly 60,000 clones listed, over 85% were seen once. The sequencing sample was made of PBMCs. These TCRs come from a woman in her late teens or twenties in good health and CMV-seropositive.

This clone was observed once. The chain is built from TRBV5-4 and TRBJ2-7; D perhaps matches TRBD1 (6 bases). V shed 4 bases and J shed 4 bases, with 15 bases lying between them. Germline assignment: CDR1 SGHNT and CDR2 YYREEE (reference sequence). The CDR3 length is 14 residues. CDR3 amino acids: CASSRQAGEYEQYF. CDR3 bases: TGTGCCAGCAGCCGACAGGCAGGGGAGTACGAGCAGTACTTC.

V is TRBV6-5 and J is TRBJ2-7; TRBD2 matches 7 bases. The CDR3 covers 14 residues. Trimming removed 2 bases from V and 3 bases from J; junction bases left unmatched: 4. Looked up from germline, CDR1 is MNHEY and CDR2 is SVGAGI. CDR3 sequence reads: CASSYGASGYEQYF. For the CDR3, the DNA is TGTGCCAGCAGTTACGGCGCTAGCGGCTACGAGCAGTACTTC.

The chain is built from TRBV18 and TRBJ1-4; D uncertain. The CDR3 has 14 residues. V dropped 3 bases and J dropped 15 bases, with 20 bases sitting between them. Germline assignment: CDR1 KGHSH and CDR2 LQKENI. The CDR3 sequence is CASSPGETTRILFF. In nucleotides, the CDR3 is TGTGCCAGCTCACCCGGAGAAACCACTAGGATATTGTTTTTT.

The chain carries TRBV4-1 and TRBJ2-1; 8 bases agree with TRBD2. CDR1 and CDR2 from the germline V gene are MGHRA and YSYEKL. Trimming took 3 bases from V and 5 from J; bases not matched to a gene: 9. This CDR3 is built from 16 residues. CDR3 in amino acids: CASSHLAGLTDNEQFF. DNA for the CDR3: TGCGCCAGCAGCCACCTAGCGGGTCTGACGGACAATGAGCAGTTCTTC.

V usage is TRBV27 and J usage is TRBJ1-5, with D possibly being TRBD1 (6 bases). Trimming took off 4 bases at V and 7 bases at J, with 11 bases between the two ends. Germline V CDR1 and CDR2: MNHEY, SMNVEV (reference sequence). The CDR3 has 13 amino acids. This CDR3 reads CASSYRGWQPQHF. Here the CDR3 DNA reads TGTGCCAGCAGTTATAGGGGGTGGCAGCCCCAGCATTTT.

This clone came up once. The CDR3 here is CASSQGLAGADTQYF. The DNA for the CDR3 is TGTGCCAGCAGCCAGGGACTAGCGGGAGCGGATACGCAGTATTTT. V gene TRBV7-2 combines with J gene TRBJ2-3; 14 bases fit TRBD2. The CDR3 has 15 amino acids. The J segment lost 6 bases and the V segment lost 5 bases, leaving 4 bases of the junction unmatched. From germline, CDR1 is SGHTA and CDR2 FQGNSA.

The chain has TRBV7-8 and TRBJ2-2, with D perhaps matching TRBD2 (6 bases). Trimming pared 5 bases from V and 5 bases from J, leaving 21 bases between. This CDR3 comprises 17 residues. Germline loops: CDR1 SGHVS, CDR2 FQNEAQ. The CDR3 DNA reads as TGTGCCAGCAGCCCCTACTTGGCGGGATCTTTAACCGGGGAGCTGTTTTTT. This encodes CASSPYLAGSLTGELFF.

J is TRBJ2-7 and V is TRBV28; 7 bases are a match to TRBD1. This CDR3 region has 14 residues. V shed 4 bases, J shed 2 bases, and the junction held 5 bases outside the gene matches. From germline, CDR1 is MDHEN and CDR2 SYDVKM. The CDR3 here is CASSYRGSPYEQYF. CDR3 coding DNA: TGTGCCAGCAGTTACAGGGGTTCACCCTACGAGCAGTACTTC.

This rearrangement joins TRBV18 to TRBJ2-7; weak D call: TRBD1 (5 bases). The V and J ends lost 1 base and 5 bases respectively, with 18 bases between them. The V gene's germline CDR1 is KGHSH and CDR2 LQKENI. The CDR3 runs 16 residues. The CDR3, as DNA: TGTGCCAGCTCACCACGTGGGCAGGGCGTAAGCAACGAGCAGTACTTC. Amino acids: CASSPRGQGVSNEQYF. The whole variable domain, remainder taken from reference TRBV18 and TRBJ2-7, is NAGVMQNPRHLVRRRGQEARLRCSPMKGHSHVYWYRQLPEEGLKFMVYLQKENIIDESGMPKERFSAEFPKEGPSILRIQQVVRGDSAAYFCASSPRGQGVSNEQYFGPGTRLTVT.

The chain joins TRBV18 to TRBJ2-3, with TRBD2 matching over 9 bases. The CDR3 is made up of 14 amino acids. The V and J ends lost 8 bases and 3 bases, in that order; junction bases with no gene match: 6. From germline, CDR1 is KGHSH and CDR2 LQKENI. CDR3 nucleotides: TGTGCCAGCGCCTCTAGCGGGATGACAGATACGCAGTATTTT. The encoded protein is CASASSGMTDTQYF. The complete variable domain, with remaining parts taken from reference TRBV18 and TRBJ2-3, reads NAGVMQNPRHLVRRRGQEARLRCSPMKGHSHVYWYRQLPEEGLKFMVYLQKENIIDESGMPKERFSAEFPKEGPSILRIQQVVRGDSAAYFCASASSGMTDTQYFGPGTRLTVL.

CDR3 in DNA: TGTGCCAGCAGGATGCAGGCTCAGAGCTCTGGGGCCAACGTCCTGACTTTC. Translating it yields CASRMQAQSSGANVLTF. This sequence joins TRBV11-2 and TRBJ2-6; D gene unclear. V dropped 6 bases and J dropped 0 bases, with 15 bases sitting between them. CDR3 length: 17 amino acids. Germline V gene data show CDR1 as SGHAT and CDR2 as FQNNGV.

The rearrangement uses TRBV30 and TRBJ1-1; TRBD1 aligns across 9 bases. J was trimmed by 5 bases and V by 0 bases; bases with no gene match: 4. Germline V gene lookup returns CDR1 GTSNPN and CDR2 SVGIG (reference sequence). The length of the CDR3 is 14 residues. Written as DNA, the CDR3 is TGTGCCTGGAGTGTAACAGGGGGCTCGACTGAAGCTTTCTTT. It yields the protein CAWSVTGGSTEAFF.

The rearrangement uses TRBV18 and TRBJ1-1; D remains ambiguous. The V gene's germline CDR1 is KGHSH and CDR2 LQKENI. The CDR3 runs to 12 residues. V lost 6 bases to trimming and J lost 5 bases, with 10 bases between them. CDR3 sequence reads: CASSQSETEAFF. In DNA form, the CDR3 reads TGTGCCAGCTCGCAATCAGAAACTGAAGCTTTCTTT.

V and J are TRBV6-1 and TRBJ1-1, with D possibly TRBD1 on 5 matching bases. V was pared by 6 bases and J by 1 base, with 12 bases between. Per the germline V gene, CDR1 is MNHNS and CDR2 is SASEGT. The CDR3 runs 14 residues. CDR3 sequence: CASRLGGRNTEAFF. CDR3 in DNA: TGTGCCAGCAGGTTGGGGGGGAGGAACACTGAAGCTTTCTTT.

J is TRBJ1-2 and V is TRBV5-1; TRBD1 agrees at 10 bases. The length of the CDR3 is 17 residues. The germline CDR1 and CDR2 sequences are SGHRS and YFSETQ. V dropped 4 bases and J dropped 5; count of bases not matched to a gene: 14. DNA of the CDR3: TGCGCCAGCAGCCCTAGGACAGGGGGGCTTTTCGGTTATGGCTACACCTTC. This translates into CASSPRTGGLFGYGYTF.

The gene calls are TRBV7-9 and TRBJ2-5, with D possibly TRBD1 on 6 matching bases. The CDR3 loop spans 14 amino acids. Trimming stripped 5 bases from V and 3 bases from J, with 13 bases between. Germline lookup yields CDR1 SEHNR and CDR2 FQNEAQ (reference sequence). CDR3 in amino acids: CASSPTRTEETQYF. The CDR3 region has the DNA TGTGCCAGCAGCCCAACTAGGACAGAAGAGACCCAGTACTTC.

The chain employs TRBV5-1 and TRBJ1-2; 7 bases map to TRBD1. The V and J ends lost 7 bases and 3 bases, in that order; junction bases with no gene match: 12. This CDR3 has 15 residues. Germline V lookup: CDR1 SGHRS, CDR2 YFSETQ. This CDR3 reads CASSGGGSADYGYTF. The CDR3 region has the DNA TGCGCCAGCTCAGGAGGGGGCAGTGCTGACTATGGCTACACCTTC.

This CDR3 reads CASSIVTGSYYEQYF. Written as DNA, the CDR3 is TGTGCCAGTAGTATAGTAACGGGGAGTTACTACGAGCAGTACTTC. The chain carries TRBV19 and TRBJ2-7; the D gene is possibly TRBD2 (5 bases). V lost 1 base to trimming and J lost 3 bases, with 13 bases between them. In germline, CDR1 is LNHDA, CDR2 SQIVND (reference sequence). The length of the CDR3 is 15 residues.

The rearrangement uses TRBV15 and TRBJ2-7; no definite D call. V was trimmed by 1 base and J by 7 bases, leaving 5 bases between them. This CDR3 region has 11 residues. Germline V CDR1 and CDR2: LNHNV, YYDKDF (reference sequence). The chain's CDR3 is CATSRGIEQYF. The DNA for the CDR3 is TGTGCCACCAGCAGAGGTATTGAGCAGTACTTC.

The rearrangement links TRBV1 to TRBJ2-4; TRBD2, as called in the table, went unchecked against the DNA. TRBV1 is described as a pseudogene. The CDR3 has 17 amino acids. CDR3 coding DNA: TGCACCAGCAGCCAAGCGTCTAGCGCCTGGGTCCCGGACATTCAGTACTTC. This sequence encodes CTSSQASSAWVPDIQYF.

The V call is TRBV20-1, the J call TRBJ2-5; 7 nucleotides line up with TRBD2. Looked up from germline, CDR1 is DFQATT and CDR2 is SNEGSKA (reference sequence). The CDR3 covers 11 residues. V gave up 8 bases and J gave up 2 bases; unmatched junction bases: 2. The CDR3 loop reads CSMGLQETQYF. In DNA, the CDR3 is TGCAGTATGGGACTACAAGAGACCCAGTACTTC.

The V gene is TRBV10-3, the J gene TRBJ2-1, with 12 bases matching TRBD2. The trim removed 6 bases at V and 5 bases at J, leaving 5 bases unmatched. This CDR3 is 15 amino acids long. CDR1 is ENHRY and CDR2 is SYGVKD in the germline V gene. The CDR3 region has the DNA TGTGCCATCAGCAGGACTAGCGGGGCCGACAATGAGCAGTTCTTC. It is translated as CAISRTSGADNEQFF.

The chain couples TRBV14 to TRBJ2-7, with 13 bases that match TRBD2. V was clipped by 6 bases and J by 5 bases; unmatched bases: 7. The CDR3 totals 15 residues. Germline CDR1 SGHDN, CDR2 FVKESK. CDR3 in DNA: TGTGCCAGCAGGGCACTAGCGGGAGGGCCTAACGAGCAGTACTTC. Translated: CASRALAGGPNEQYF.

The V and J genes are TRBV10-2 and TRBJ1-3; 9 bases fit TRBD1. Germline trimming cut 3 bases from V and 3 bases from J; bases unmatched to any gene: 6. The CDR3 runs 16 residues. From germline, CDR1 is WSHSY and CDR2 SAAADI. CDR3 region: CASSDPGTGYGNTIYF. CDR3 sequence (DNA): TGCGCCAGCAGTGACCCCGGGACAGGGTATGGAAACACCATATATTTT.

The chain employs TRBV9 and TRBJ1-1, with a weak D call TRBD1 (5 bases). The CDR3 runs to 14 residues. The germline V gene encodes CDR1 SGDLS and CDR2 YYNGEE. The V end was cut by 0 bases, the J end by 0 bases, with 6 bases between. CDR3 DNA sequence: TGTGCCAGCAGCGTAGACAGGCTGAACACTGAAGCTTTCTTT. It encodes CASSVDRLNTEAFF.

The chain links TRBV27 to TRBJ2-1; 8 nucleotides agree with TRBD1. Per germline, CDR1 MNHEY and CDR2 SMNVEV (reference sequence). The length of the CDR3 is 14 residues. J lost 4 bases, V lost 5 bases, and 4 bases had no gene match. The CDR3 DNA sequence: TGTGCCAGCAGTGCAAGGACAGGGTACAATGAGCAGTTCTTC. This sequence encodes CASSARTGYNEQFF.